This T cell receptor (beta chain) was recorded in a study of molecular identifiers for immune sequencing clone quantification. This clonotype was seen a few times. This clone may be a read error of a much larger clone one base away. Each CDR3 protein is one row after TCRdb ran MiXCR on the PCR reads. The sample lists around 89,000 distinct CDR3 sequences; around 19% were seen once. In germline, CDR1 is SGHTS, CDR2 YDEGEE. V was trimmed by 4 bases and J by 12 bases, leaving 14 bases between them. This CDR3 comprises 12 residues. The material sequenced was naive CD8+ T cells from blood, with Jurkat cell RNA spiked in. Sample subset: FACS-sorted CD8+CD4-CCR7+CD45RA+ naive T cells. The J gene is TRBJ2-1, the V gene TRBV5-8; D is possibly TRBD1 (5 bases). This clonotype originated in a human donor in good health. Some libraries in this study had Jurkat cell RNA spiked in. The CDR3, as DNA: TGTGCCAGCAGCCCAGGGCCCCATGGGCAGTTCTTC. It codes for CASSPGPHGQFF. The whole variable domain, filled in from reference TRBV5-8 and TRBJ2-1, reads EAGVTQSPTHLIKTRGQQATLRCSPISGHTSVYWYQQALGLGLQFLLWYDEGEERNRGNFPPRFSGRQFPNYSSELNVNALELEDSALYLCASSPGPHGQFFGPGTRLTVL.